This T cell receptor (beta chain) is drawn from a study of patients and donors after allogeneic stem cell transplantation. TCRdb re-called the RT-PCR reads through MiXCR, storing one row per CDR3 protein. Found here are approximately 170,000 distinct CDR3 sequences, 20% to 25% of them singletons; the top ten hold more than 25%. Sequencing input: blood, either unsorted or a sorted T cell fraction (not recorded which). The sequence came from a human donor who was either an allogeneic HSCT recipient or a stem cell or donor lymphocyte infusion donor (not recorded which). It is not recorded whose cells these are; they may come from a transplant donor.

The CDR3 DNA is TGTGCCAGCACCCCCGGAGTGAACACTGAAGCTTTCTTT. Translation: CASTPGVNTEAFF. V and J are TRBV12-3 or TRBV12-4 and TRBJ1-1, with no clear D. There are 13 residues in the CDR3. Trimming shortened V by 7 bases and J by 0 bases, and 9 bases separated the two germline ends.